This TCR beta chain came from a study of T cell changes during pregnancy in multiple sclerosis. Assay: immunoSEQ multiplex PCR; the TCRdb copy retains only in-frame clones and omits some. The sample records more than 75,000 clones, about 95% being singletons. The V and J ends lost 3 bases and 9 bases respectively, with 6 bases between them. The CDR3 sequence is 10 residues long. Germline lookup yields CDR1 DFQATT and CDR2 SNEGSKA (reference sequence). The chain links TRBV20-1 to TRBJ2-1; weak D call: TRBD2 (5 bases). This sequence originates from a female donor with multiple sclerosis, enrolled in a pregnancy study. Here the sequenced sample was peripheral blood, taken in the third trimester of pregnancy. Written as DNA, the CDR3 is TGCAGTGCTAGTGCGGGTGAGCAGTTCTTC. It encodes CSASAGEQFF.